The rows below give T cell receptor beta chains drawn from one sample of a study of OX40 agonist ivuxolimab in advanced cancers. Clones were sequenced by immunoSEQ multiplex PCR, and TCRdb holds only the in-frame ones, with some missing. The sample has around 55,000 clones, about nine tenths seen once. The input for sequencing was CD4+ or CD8+ T cells sorted from blood, taken in a trial of the OX40 agonist ivuxolimab. Source of these receptors: an adult with an advanced solid tumor such as melanoma, head and neck, liver or kidney cancer. Both conserved end residues are part of each CDR3. Each record gives: clone size, CDR3 length, V gene, D gene, J gene, CDR3 protein, CDR3 DNA. The D gene is left open where the match is weak. The size field is filled for only some rows; it gives once, few, many or a size class.

-	16	TRBV10-3	-	TRBJ2-1	CAISEQGLALSAEQFF	TGTGCCATCAGTGAACAAGGGCTAGCGCTCTCAGCGGAGCAGTTCTTC
once	16	TRBV6-6	-	TRBJ2-6	CASSYSASSGANVLTF	TGTGCCAGCAGTTACTCGGCGAGCTCTGGGGCCAACGTCCTGACTTTC
few	11	TRBV30	-	TRBJ1-1	CAWGRNTEAFF	TGTGCCTGGGGGAGGAACACTGAAGCTTTCTTT
-	13	TRBV7-6	TRBD2	TRBJ2-3	CASRSGMADTQYF	TGTGCCAGCAGGAGCGGGATGGCAGATACGCAGTATTTT
-	16	TRBV7-3	-	TRBJ2-1	CASSSVAAALYNEQFF	TGTGCCAGCAGCTCAGTCGCCGCGGCTTTATACAATGAGCAGTTCTTC
-	15	TRBV5-6	-	TRBJ2-5	CASSLLRSLQETQYF	TGTGCCAGCAGCTTGCTTCGGAGCCTCCAAGAGACCCAGTACTTC
-	14	TRBV27	-	TRBJ2-1	CASSWGTSNNEQFF	TGTGCCAGCAGTTGGGGGACTTCCAACAATGAGCAGTTCTTC
-	15	TRBV5-1	TRBD1	TRBJ2-5	CASSGDRGDRETQYF	TGCGCCAGCAGCGGGGACAGGGGGGACCGAGAGACCCAGTACTTC
-	15	TRBV10-3	-	TRBJ1-2	CAIRLSQGVGYGYTF	TGTGCCATCAGGCTTTCCCAGGGAGTTGGCTATGGCTACACCTTC
-	16	TRBV5-1	-	TRBJ1-4	CASSPRGESTNEKLFF	TGCGCCAGCAGCCCCCGAGGAGAGTCAACTAATGAAAAACTGTTTTTT
-	17	TRBV28	TRBD1	TRBJ1-3	CASSFLQGQGLLHTIYF	TGTGCCAGCAGTTTTCTCCAAGGACAGGGACTTCTACACACCATATATTTT
-	15	TRBV7-9	-	TRBJ2-6	CASSFRDGGANVLTF	TGTGCCAGCAGCTTCCGCGATGGGGGGGCCAACGTCCTGACTTTC
-	12	TRBV7-9	-	TRBJ1-1	CASSAPGPEAFF	TGTGCCAGCAGCGCGCCGGGCCCTGAAGCTTTCTTT
few	17	TRBV4-3	-	TRBJ2-1	CASSQEISGTPHAEQFF	TGCGCCAGCAGCCAAGAAATATCCGGGACTCCACACGCTGAGCAGTTCTTC
-	14	TRBV28	-	TRBJ1-1	CASSPGATHTEAFF	TGTGCCAGCAGCCCTGGGGCGACGCACACTGAAGCTTTCTTT
-	17	TRBV9	TRBD1	TRBJ1-1	CASSPHPSRTGKDEAFF	TGTGCCAGCAGCCCACATCCTAGCCGGACAGGGAAGGATGAAGCTTTCTTT
-	14	TRBV27	-	TRBJ2-1	CASSLSLGGNEQFF	TGTGCCAGCAGTTTAAGCCTGGGCGGGAATGAGCAGTTCTTC
-	13	TRBV7-9	-	TRBJ2-1	CASQNSGDNEQFF	TGTGCCAGCCAAAATTCAGGAGACAATGAGCAGTTCTTC
few	13	TRBV5-6	-	TRBJ1-2	CASSLISADGYTF	TGTGCCAGCAGCTTGATTTCCGCGGATGGCTACACCTTC
-	16	TRBV5-4	-	TRBJ2-3	CASSSSAGSMPDTQYF	TGTGCCAGCAGCTCCAGCGCGGGTTCCATGCCAGATACGCAGTATTTT
-	24	TRBV12-2	-	TRBJ1-3	CASRLASGTGGRAGPRFEGNTIYF	TGTGCAAGTCGCTTAGCGTCGGGGACAGGGGGCCGAGCGGGACCGCGGTTCGAGGGAAACACCATATATTTT
-	16	TRBV7-2	-	TRBJ2-5	CASSSQFDSGQETQYF	TGTGCCAGCAGCTCTCAATTCGACAGTGGCCAAGAGACCCAGTACTTC